This T cell receptor (beta chain) was retrieved from a study of T cell responses to AZD1222 COVID-19 vaccine. Measured with immunoSEQ multiplex PCR; TCRdb has only the in-frame clones, and not every one. The table includes 70,000 or so clones, about 91% detected once. This sample comprised peripheral blood, obtained on day 0 of AZD1222 vaccination. The TCR was taken from an adult in good health.

The CDR3 bases are TGTGCCAGCAGCGCAAGACCAAGGACAGGGGGCGCGGTGTTTCACTATGGCTACACCTTC. It translates to CASSARPRTGGAVFHYGYTF. The rearrangement joins TRBV9 to TRBJ1-2; 11 positions agree with TRBD1. With 3 bases clipped from V and 3 bases from J, the junction kept 19 bases outside the gene matches. The CDR3 contains 20 residues. In germline, CDR1 is SGDLS, CDR2 YYNGEE.